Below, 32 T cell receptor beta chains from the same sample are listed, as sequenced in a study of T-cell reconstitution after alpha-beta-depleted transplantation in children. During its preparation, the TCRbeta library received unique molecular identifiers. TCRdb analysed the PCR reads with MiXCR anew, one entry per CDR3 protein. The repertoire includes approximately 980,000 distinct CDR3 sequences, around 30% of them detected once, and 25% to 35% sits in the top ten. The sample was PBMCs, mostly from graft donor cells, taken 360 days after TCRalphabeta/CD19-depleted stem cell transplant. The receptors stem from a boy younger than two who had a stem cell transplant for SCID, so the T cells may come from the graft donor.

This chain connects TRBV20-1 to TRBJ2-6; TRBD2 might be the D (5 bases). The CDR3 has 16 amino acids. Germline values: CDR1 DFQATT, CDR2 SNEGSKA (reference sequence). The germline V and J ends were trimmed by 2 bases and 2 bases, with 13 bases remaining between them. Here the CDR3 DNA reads TGCAGTGCTAGAATACCGGAGGTGACTGGGGCCAACGTCCTGACTTTC. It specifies CSARIPEVTGANVLTF.

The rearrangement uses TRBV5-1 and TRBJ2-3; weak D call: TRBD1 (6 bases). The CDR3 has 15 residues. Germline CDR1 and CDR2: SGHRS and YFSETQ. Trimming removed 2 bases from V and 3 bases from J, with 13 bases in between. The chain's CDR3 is CASSFQGRLTDTQYF. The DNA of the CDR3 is TGCGCCAGCAGCTTTCAGGGGCGGCTGACAGATACGCAGTATTTT.

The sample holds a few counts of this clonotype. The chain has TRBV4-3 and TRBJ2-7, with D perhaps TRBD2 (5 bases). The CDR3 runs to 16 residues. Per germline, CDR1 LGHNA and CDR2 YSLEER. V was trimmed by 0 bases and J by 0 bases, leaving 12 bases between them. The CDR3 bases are TGCGCCAGCAGCCAAGACTTCCCGGGAAGCTCCTACGAGCAGTACTTC. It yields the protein CASSQDFPGSSYEQYF.

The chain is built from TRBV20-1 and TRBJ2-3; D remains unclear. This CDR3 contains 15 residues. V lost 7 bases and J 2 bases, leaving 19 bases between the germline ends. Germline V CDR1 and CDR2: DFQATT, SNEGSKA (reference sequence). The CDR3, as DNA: TGCAGTGTTTTCGGTCCACCGCTATTCACAGATACGCAGTATTTT. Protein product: CSVFGPPLFTDTQYF.

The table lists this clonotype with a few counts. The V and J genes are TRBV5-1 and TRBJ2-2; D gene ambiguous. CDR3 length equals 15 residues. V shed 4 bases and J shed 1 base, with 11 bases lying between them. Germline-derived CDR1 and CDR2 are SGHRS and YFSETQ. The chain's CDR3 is CASSPAKLNTGELFF. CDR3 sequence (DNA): TGCGCCAGCAGCCCTGCCAAGTTGAACACCGGGGAGCTGTTTTTT.

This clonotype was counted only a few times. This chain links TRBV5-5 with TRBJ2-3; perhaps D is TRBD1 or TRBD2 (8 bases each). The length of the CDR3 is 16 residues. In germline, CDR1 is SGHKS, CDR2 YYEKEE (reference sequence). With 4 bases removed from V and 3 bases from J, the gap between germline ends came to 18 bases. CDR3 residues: CASSPGGDRRTDTQYF. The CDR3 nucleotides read TGTGCCAGCAGCCCGGGGGGGGACAGGAGAACAGATACGCAGTATTTT.

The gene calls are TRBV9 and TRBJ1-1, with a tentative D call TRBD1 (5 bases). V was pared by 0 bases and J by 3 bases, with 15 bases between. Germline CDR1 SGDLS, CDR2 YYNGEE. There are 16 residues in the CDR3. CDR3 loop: CASSVGRGKKDTEAFF. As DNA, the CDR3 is TGTGCCAGCAGCGTAGGGCGGGGGAAGAAGGACACTGAAGCTTTCTTT.

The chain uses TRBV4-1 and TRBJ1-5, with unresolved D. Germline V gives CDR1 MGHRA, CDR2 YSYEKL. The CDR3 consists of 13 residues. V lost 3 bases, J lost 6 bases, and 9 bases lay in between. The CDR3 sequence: CASSQEVRQPQHF. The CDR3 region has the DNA TGCGCCAGCAGCCAGGAGGTTCGTCAGCCCCAGCATTTT.

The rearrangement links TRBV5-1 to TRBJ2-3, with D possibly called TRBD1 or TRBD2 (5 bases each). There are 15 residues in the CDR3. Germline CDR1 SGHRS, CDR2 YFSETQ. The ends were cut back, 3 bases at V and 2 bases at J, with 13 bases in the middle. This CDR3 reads CASSSRDPHTDTQYF. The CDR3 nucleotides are TGCGCCAGCAGCTCTCGGGACCCACACACAGATACGCAGTATTTT.

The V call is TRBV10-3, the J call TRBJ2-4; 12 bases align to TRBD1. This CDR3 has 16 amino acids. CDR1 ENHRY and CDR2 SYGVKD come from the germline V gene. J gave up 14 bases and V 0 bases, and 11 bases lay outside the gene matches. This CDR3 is CAISESTGTGGLRKYF. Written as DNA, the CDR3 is TGTGCCATCAGTGAGTCCACCGGGACAGGGGGCTTGAGGAAGTACTTC.

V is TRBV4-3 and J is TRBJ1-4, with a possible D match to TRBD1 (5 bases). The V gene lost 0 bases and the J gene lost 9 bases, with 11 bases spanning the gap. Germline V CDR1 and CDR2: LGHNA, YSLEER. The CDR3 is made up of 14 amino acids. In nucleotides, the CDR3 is TGCGCCAGCAGCCAAGATTTGGAGGGACAAAAACTGTTTTTT. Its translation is CASSQDLEGQKLFF.

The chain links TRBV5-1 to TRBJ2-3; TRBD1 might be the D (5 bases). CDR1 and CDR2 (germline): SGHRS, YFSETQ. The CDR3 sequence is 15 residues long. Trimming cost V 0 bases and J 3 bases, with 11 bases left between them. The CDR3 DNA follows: TGCGCCAGCAGCTTGGGAGCCAGACAGACAGATACGCAGTATTTT. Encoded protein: CASSLGARQTDTQYF.

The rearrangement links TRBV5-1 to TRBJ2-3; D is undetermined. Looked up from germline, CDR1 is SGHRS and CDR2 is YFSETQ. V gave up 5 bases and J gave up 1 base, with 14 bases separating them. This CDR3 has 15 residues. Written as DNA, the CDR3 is TGCGCCAGCAGACCTATAGTCGGTGGCACAGATACGCAGTATTTT. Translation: CASRPIVGGTDTQYF.

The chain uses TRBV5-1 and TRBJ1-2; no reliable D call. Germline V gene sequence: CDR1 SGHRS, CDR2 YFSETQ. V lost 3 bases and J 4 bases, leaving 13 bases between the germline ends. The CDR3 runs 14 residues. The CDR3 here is CASSSIEPLYGYTF. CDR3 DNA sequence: TGCGCCAGCAGCTCTATTGAACCACTCTATGGCTACACCTTC. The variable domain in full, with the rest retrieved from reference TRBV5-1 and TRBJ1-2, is KAGVTQTPRYLIKTRGQQVTLSCSPISGHRSVSWYQQTPGQGLQFLFEYFSETQRNKGNFPGRFSGRQFSNSRSEMNVSTLELGDSALYLCASSSIEPLYGYTFGSGTRLTVV.

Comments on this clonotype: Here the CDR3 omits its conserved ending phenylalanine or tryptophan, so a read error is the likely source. The CDR3 spells CASSSPTGISYEQYI. The CDR3, as DNA: TGTGCCAGCAGCTCCCCGACAGGGATATCCTACGAGCAGTACATC. The V and J genes are TRBV7-9 and TRBJ2-7, with 7 positions matching TRBD1. Trimming at V came to 4 bases and at J to 1 base, leaving 7 bases not matched to a gene. CDR3 size: 15 residues. Germline V gene data show CDR1 as SEHNR and CDR2 as FQNEAQ (reference sequence).

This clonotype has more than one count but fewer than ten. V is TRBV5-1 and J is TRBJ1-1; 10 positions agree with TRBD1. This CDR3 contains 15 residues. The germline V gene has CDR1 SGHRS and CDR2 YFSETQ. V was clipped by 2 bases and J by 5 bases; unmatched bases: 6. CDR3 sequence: CASSLGTGEETEAFF. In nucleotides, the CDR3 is TGCGCCAGCAGCTTAGGGACAGGGGAGGAGACTGAAGCTTTCTTT.

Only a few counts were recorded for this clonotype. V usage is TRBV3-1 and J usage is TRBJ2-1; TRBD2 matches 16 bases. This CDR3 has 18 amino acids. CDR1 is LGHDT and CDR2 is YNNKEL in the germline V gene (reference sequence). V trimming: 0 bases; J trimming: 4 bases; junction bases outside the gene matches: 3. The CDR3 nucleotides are TGTGCCAGCAGCCAAGAGGGACTAGCGGGGGGGGGATACAATGAGCAGTTCTTC. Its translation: CASSQEGLAGGGYNEQFF.

The DNA for the CDR3 is TGTGCCACCAGTGACTCCCGGGCCGGGAACGGAGCTTTCTTT. Encoded protein: CATSDSRAGNGAFF. This chain uses TRBV24-1 with TRBJ1-1; D uncertain. The CDR3 covers 14 residues. With 4 bases removed from V and 10 bases from J, the gap between germline ends came to 18 bases. Germline CDR1 and CDR2: KGHDR and SFDVKD.

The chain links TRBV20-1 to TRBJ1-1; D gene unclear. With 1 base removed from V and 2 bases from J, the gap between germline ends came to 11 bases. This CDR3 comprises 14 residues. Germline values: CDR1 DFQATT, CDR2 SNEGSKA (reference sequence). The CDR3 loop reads CSARATAKNTEAFF. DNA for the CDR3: TGCAGTGCTAGAGCTACGGCCAAAAACACTGAAGCTTTCTTT.

The CDR3: CASSLGPALESTDTQYF. The CDR3 nucleotides are TGCGCCAGCAGCTTGGGCCCAGCCCTGGAAAGCACAGATACGCAGTATTTT. The genes are TRBV5-1 and TRBJ2-3; D is unclear. Germline V lookup: CDR1 SGHRS, CDR2 YFSETQ. Trimming pared 0 bases from V and 0 bases from J, leaving 14 bases between. The CDR3 totals 17 residues.

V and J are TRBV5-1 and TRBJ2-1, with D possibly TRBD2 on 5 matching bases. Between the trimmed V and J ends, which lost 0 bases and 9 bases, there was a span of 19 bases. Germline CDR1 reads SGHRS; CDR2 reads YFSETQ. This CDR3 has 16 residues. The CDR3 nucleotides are TGCGCCAGCAGCTTGGGTGTTCCGTGGGGAGACGGTGAGCAGTTCTTC. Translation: CASSLGVPWGDGEQFF.

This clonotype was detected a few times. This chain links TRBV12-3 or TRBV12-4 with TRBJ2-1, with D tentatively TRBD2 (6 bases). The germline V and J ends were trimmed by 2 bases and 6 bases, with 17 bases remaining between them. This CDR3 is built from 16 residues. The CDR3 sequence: CASSLKDYPSANEQFF. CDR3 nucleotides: TGTGCCAGCAGTTTAAAGGACTACCCATCGGCCAATGAGCAGTTCTTC.

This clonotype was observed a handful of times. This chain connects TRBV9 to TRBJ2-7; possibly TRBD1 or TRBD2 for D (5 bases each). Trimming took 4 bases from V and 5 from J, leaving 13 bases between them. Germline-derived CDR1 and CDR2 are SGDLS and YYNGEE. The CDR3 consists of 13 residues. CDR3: CASSRAQGDEQYF. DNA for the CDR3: TGTGCCAGCAGCCGAGCTCAGGGAGACGAGCAGTACTTC.

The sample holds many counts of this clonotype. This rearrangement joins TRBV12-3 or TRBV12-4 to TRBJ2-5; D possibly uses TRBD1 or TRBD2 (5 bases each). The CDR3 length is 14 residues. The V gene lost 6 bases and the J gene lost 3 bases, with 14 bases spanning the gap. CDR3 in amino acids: CASRPTVGEETQYF. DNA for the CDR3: TGTGCCAGCAGACCCACGGTGGGGGAAGAGACCCAGTACTTC.

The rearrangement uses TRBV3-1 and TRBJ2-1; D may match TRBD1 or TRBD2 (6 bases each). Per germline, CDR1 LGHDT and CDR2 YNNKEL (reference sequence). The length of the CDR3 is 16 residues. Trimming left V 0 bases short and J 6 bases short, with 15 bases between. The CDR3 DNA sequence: TGTGCCAGCAGCCAAGATCTTGGGGGGCCGGTCAATGAGCAGTTCTTC. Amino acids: CASSQDLGGPVNEQFF.

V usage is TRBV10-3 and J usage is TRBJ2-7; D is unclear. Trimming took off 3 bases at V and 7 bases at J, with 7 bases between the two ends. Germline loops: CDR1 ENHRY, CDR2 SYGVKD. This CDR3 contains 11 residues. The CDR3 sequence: CAISDLWEQYF. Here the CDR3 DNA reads TGTGCCATCAGTGATCTGTGGGAGCAGTACTTC.

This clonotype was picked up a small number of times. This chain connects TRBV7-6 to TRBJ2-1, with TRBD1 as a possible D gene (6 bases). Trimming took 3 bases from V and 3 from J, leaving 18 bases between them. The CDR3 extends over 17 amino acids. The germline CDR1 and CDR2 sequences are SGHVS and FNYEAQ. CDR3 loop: CASSFIEGDENYNEQFF. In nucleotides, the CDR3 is TGTGCCAGCAGCTTCATAGAGGGGGATGAAAACTACAATGAGCAGTTCTTC. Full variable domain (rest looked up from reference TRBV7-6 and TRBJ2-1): GAGVSQSPRYKVTKRGQDVALRCDPISGHVSLYWYRQALGQGPEFLTYFNYEAQQDKSGLPNDRFSAERPEGSISTLTIQRTEQRDSAMYRCASSFIEGDENYNEQFFGPGTRLTVL.

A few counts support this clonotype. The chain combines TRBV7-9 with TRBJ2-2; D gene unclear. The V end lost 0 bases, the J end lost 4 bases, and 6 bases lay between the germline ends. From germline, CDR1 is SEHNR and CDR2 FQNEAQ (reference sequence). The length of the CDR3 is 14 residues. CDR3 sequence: CASSLAPITGELFF. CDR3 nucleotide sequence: TGTGCCAGCAGCTTAGCCCCGATCACCGGGGAGCTGTTTTTT.

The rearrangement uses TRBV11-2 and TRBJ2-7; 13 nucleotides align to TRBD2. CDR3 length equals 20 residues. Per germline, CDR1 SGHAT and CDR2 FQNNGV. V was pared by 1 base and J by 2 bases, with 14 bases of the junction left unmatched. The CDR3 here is CASSLVGLAGAVRGPYEQYF. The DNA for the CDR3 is TGTGCCAGCAGCTTAGTCGGACTAGCGGGGGCCGTGAGAGGCCCCTACGAGCAGTACTTC.

CDR3 protein: CASSPRVGTGSGNEQFF. DNA for the CDR3: TGTGCCAGCTCACCACGAGTGGGGACAGGATCAGGCAATGAGCAGTTCTTC. This sequence joins TRBV18 and TRBJ2-1; 8 bases map to TRBD1. With 1 base clipped from V and 6 bases from J, the junction kept 11 bases outside the gene matches. CDR3 length: 17 residues. Germline V CDR1 and CDR2: KGHSH, LQKENI.

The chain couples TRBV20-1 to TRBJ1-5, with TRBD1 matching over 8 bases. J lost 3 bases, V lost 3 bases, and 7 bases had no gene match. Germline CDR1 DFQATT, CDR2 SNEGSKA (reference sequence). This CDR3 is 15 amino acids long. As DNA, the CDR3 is TGCAGTGCTAGGAAAGGGACAGGACTCAATCAGCCCCAGCATTTT. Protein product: CSARKGTGLNQPQHF.

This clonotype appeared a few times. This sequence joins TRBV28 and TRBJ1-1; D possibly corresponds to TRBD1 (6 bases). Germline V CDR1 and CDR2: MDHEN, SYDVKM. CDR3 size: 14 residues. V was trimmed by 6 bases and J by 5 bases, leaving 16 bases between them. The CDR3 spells CASSPGGRRTEAFF. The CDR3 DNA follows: TGTGCCAGCAGCCCCGGGGGGCGAAGAACTGAAGCTTTCTTT.